This T cell receptor (beta chain) was found in a study of blood T cell repertoires in COVID-19. With 4 bases removed from V and 0 bases from J, the gap between germline ends came to 11 bases. The germline CDR1 and CDR2 sequences are SGHKS and YYEKEE (reference sequence). The CDR3 is 15 amino acids. Clones were read by immunoSEQ multiplex PCR, and TCRdb kept only the in-frame ones, dropping some. The repertoire includes 130,000 or so clones, roughly four fifths of them detected once, and 2% to 2.5% sits in the top ten. Participant reports of clinical history set cohort assignment. The V and J genes are TRBV5-5 and TRBJ1-5, with a tentative D call TRBD1 (5 bases). Sequenced: PBMCs or T cells enriched from blood (not recorded which). The receptor comes from a man aged 40-49 years with acute COVID-19. The DNA for the CDR3 is TGTGCCAGCAGCCCGACAGATTATAGCAATCAGCCCCAGCATTTT. Translating gives CASSPTDYSNQPQHF.